These 5 T cell receptor beta chains share one sample of origin, sequenced in a study of blood T cell repertoires in COVID-19. Libraries were prepared by immunoSEQ multiplex PCR; TCRdb keeps only in-frame clonotypes and omits some of them. Altogether some 99,000 clones are present, approximately 80% being singletons, with the ten largest covering 7.9%. The sequenced sample was peripheral blood. The receptors were gathered from a woman older than 75 with active or convalescent COVID-19.

V gene TRBV6-5 combines with J gene TRBJ1-2; D is possibly TRBD1 (6 bases). Germline assignment: CDR1 MNHEY and CDR2 SVGAGI. The germline V and J ends were trimmed by 6 bases and 5 bases, with 16 bases remaining between them. This CDR3 has 14 residues. This CDR3 reads CASRPMLGGYGYTF. Here the CDR3 DNA reads TGTGCCAGCAGACCTATGTTAGGGGGTTATGGCTACACCTTC.

The J gene is TRBJ2-5, the V gene TRBV5-4, with D hard to call. The V and J ends lost 2 bases and 7 bases respectively, with 12 bases between them. This CDR3 has 13 amino acids. Germline values: CDR1 SGHNT, CDR2 YYREEE (reference sequence). CDR3 DNA: TGTGCCAGCAGCTTTTTTAGCACCGGGACCCAGTACTTC. It is translated as CASSFFSTGTQYF.

V and J are TRBV19 and TRBJ2-3; 8 positions agree with TRBD2. V lost 8 bases to trimming and J lost 4 bases; unmatched junction nucleotides: 8. The germline V gene encodes CDR1 LNHDA and CDR2 SQIVND (reference sequence). The length of the CDR3 is 14 residues. For the CDR3, the DNA is TGTGCCAGTTGTCCTAGCGGGCCTTCAGATACGCAGTATTTT. This gives the protein CASCPSGPSDTQYF.

The J gene is TRBJ2-2, the V gene TRBV7-9; 8 bases fit TRBD1. The length of the CDR3 is 14 residues. The junction had 1 base not matched to a gene; V was cut back by 4 bases and J by 3 bases. The germline CDR1 and CDR2 sequences are SEHNR and FQNEAQ (reference sequence). The CDR3, as DNA: TGTGCCAGCAGCTCGACAGGGGACACCGGGGAGCTGTTTTTT. Its translation is CASSSTGDTGELFF.

The chain is built from TRBV6-1 and TRBJ1-5, with a weak D call TRBD1 (5 bases). V lost 2 bases and J 0 bases, leaving 8 bases between the germline ends. This CDR3 contains 15 residues. Germline CDR1 reads MNHNS; CDR2 reads SASEGT. The CDR3 spells CASSEYGGSNQPQHF. The DNA for the CDR3 is TGTGCCAGCAGTGAATACGGGGGTAGCAATCAGCCCCAGCATTTT.